These T cell receptor beta chains were read from a single sample in a study of blood T cell repertoires in COVID-19. TCRdb keeps only in-frame clones here, not all; method: immunoSEQ multiplex PCR. Here the sample spans 100,000 to 140,000 clones, 75% to 95% being singletons. Sequenced input: peripheral blood. The receptors shown here come from a woman aged 30 to 39 with acute or convalescent COVID-19. Each CDR3 is given with its conserved first and last residue. Fields, in order: J gene, V gene, clone size, D gene, CDR3 protein, CDR3 DNA. D genes are given only for firm matches. Where a row states a size, it is once, few, many or the class of an expanded clone; other rows omit it.

>TRBJ2-1|TRBV19|once|.
CASSGGPQYNEQFF
TGTGCCAGTAGCGGAGGGCCACAATACAATGAGCAGTTCTTC
>TRBJ2-1|TRBV6-6|.|TRBD1
CASSRNSVGQGGNEQFF
TGTGCCAGCAGTCGAAACTCGGTTGGACAGGGGGGCAATGAGCAGTTCTTC
>TRBJ1-2|TRBV2|many|.
CASNSGRGDYGYTF
TGTGCCAGCAACTCAGGACGGGGAGACTATGGCTACACCTTC
>TRBJ2-7|TRBV30|.|TRBD1
CAWSVSFRQGAHEQYF
TGTGCCTGGAGTGTAAGCTTCCGGCAGGGGGCCCACGAGCAGTACTTC
>TRBJ1-5|TRBV10-2|.|TRBD1
CASSESPQGVDQPQHF
TGCGCCAGCAGTGAGTCCCCACAGGGGGTAGATCAGCCCCAGCATTTT
>TRBJ1-1|TRBV3-1/TRBV3-2|.|.
CASSQPGGGAQLGAFF
TGTGCCAGCAGCCAACCGGGTGGAGGAGCTCAACTTGGGGCTTTCTTT
>TRBJ1-2|TRBV6-2/TRBV6-3|few|TRBD1
CASSTPEATGMKGYTF
TGTGCCAGCAGTACACCCGAAGCGACAGGGATGAAAGGCTACACCTTC
>TRBJ2-5|TRBV30|.|TRBD2
CAWSSGLAGNLETQYF
TGTGCCTGGAGCTCCGGACTAGCGGGGAACCTAGAGACCCAGTACTTC
>TRBJ2-1|TRBV10-1|.|TRBD2
CASSDPGTSGRATGYNEQFF
TGCGCCAGCAGTGACCCTGGGACTAGCGGGAGGGCCACTGGCTACAATGAGCAGTTCTTC
>TRBJ1-2|TRBV2|.|TRBD1
CASRPEDRAGYGYTF
TGTGCCAGCAGACCTGAAGACAGGGCCGGCTATGGCTACACCTTC